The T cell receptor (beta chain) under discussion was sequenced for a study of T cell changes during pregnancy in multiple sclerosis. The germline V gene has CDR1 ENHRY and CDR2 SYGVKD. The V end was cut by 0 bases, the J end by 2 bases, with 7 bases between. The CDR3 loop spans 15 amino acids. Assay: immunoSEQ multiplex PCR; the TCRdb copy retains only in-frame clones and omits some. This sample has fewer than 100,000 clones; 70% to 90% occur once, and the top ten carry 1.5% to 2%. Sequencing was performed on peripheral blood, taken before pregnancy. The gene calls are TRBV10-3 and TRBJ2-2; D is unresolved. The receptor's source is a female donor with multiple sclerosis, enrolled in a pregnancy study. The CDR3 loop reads CAISESRGNTGELFF. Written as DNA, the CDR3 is TGTGCCATCAGTGAGTCGAGAGGAAACACCGGGGAGCTGTTTTTT.